A single count supports the clone carrying this T cell receptor (beta chain). The antigen is unknown. TCRdb's copy holds only in-frame clones and misses some; the assay was immunoSEQ multiplex PCR. This sample has 150,000 or so clones; roughly 94% occur once, and the top ten carry over 4.5%. CDR1 and CDR2 (germline): MDHEN, SYDVKM. This CDR3 is built from 15 residues. Trimming at V came to 2 bases and at J to 4 bases, leaving 5 bases not matched to a gene. These data belong to a study of T cell responses to AZD1222 COVID-19 vaccine. Study results and limitations: Vaccine-associated CD4 TCRs spanned spike, dominant at 160-218 and 743-854. The donor group comprised mostly white British people and more females; the analysis possibly underestimated clonal diversity.

Here the sequenced sample was peripheral blood, taken 28 days after the second AZD1222 dose. The sequence was obtained from an adult who received the AZD1222 COVID-19 vaccine. The rearrangement uses TRBV28 and TRBJ1-5; 7 nucleotides line up with TRBD1. In DNA, the CDR3 is TGTGCCAGCAGTTTACATGGGACAGTTAATCAGCCCCAGCATTTT. It specifies CASSLHGTVNQPQHF.